This TCR beta chain is from a study of graft-versus-host responses after intestinal transplantation. Sequenced by immunoSEQ multiplex PCR; TCRdb stores in-frame clones only, minus some. This table has 8,000 to 8,500 clones, over 90% appearing once. The germline V gene has CDR1 MNHNY and CDR2 SVGAGI (reference sequence). CDR3 size: 13 residues. Between the trimmed V and J ends, which lost 4 bases and 7 bases, there was a span of 13 bases. The specimen comprised PBMCs, sampled 11 days after intestinal transplantation. This sequence was found in a human patient who received an intestinal transplant, so some T cells may come from the graft donor. The genes are TRBV6-6 and TRBJ1-1; tentatively, D is TRBD1 (5 bases). CDR3 sequence (DNA): TGTGCCAGCAGTTCCGGGGGAACACTTGAAGCTTTCTTT. Amino acids: CASSSGGTLEAFF.